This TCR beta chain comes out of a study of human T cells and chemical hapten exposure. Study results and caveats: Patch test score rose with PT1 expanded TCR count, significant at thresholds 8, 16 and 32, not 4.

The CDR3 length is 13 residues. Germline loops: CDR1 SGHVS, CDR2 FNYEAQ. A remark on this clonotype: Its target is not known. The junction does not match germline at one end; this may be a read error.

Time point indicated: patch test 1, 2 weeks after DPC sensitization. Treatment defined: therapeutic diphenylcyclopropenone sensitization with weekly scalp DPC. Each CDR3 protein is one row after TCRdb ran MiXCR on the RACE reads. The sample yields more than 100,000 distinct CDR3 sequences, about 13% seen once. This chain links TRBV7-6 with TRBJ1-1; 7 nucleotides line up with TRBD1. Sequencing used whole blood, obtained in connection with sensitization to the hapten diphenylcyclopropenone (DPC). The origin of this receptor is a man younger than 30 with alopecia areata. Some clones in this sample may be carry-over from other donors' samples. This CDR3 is CASSLHRGSDAFF. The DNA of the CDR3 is TGTGCCAGCAGCCTCCACAGGGGCTCTGACGCTTTCTTT.